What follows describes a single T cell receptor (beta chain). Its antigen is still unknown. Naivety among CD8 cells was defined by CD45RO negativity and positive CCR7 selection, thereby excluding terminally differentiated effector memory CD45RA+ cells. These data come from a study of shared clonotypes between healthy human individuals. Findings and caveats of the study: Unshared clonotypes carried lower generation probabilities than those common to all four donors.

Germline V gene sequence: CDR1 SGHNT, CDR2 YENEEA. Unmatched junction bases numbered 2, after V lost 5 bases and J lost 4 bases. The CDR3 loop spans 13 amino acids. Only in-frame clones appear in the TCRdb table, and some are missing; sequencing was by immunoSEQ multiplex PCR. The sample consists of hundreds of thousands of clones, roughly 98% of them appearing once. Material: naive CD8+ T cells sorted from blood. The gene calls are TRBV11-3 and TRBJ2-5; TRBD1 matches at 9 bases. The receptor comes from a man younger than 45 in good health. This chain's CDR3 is CASSPDRGETQYF. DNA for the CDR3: TGTGCCAGCAGCCCGGACAGGGGAGAGACCCAGTACTTC.